This paragraph covers one T cell receptor (beta chain) sequence. This entry is derived from a study of memory CD4+ T cells and cytomegalovirus serostatus. For the study at large: This sample comes from healthy Belgian adults, several CMV seropositive, approximately 22 seronegative.

Single viable CD3+CD4+CD8-CD45RO+ cells were sorted as the memory CD4+ T cells. V was pared by 0 bases and J by 9 bases, with 13 bases between. Per germline, CDR1 MGHRA and CDR2 YSYEKL. The CDR3 has 14 amino acids. Clones were sequenced by immunoSEQ multiplex PCR, and TCRdb holds only the in-frame ones, with some missing. Here the sample spans over 55,000 clones, more than 60% being singletons. This receptor was obtained from an adult in good health and CMV-seronegative. The rearrangement links TRBV4-1 to TRBJ2-3; TRBD2 might be the D (7 bases). Specimen: memory CD4+ T cells from blood. The CDR3 region is CASSQDWGGQTQYF. The CDR3 DNA follows: TGCGCCAGCAGCCAAGATTGGGGGGGGCAGACGCAGTATTTT.